The entry below gives a single T cell receptor (beta chain) sequence along with its context. As yet, its antigen is unknown. This entry belongs to a study of T cell responses to AZD1222 COVID-19 vaccine. The study, taken as a whole, reports: Of the AZD1222 recipients, only 5 to 7 were seropositive at baseline.

CDR1 and CDR2 from the germline V gene are SGHAT and FQNNGV. V lost 2 bases and J lost 8; bases outside the gene matches: 11. This CDR3 has 17 amino acids. Only in-frame clones appear in the TCRdb table, and some are missing; sequencing was by immunoSEQ multiplex PCR. The table has 100,000 to 150,000 clones, roughly 89% seen once; the top ten hold 11%. Here the sequenced sample was peripheral blood, taken on day 0 of MenACWY control vaccination. This TCR was sampled from an adult in good health. The chain is built from TRBV11-2 and TRBJ2-1; 11 bases agree with TRBD1. Here the CDR3 DNA reads TGTGCCAGCAGCTTAAGACTGGGACAGGGGGTGAGCGATGAGCAGTTCTTC. It specifies CASSLRLGQGVSDEQFF.